These T cell receptor beta chains were read from a single sample in a study of blood T cell repertoires in COVID-19. Libraries were prepared by immunoSEQ multiplex PCR; TCRdb keeps only in-frame clonotypes and omits some of them. The sample records roughly 90,000 clones, about 89% being singletons. Sequenced material: peripheral blood. These receptor sequences come from a human donor in a cohort sampled during active COVID-19. The CDR3 runs from the conserved cysteine through the conserved F or W. The D gene is left open where the match is weak. Part of the rows lack a size; the others show once, few, many or a class for expanded clones.

TRBD2	TRBV10-1	.	16	TRBJ2-3	TGCGCCAGCAGTGAGTCGGTAGCGGGAGGGCCAGATACGCAGTATTTT	CASSESVAGGPDTQYF
.	TRBV9	.	15	TRBJ2-7	TGTGCCAGCAGCGCCTCCGGTTTACAGGGCAACGAGCAGTACTTC	CASSASGLQGNEQYF
.	TRBV5-6	.	16	TRBJ1-2	TGTGCCAGCAGCTGGGGGAAGGGGGATCCTAACTATGGCTACACCTTC	CASSWGKGDPNYGYTF
TRBD1	TRBV29-1	.	12	TRBJ2-7	TGCAGCGTTGCGTCAGGGGGCGCCGCGCAGTACTTC	CSVASGGAAQYF
.	TRBV19	.	13	TRBJ1-2	TGTGCCAGTAGTCCGAGTACTAACTATGGCTACACCTTC	CASSPSTNYGYTF
TRBD1	TRBV5-1	.	14	TRBJ1-2	TGCGCCAGCAGCTTGACAGTGCAGGGGGGCGGCTACACCTTC	CASSLTVQGGGYTF
TRBD1	TRBV5-4	.	20	TRBJ2-2	TGTGCCAGCAGCTTCCCGGGACAGGGTTTGAGCGGGAAGAACACCGGGGAGCTGTTTTTT	CASSFPGQGLSGKNTGELFF
.	TRBV2	.	13	TRBJ2-7	TGTGCCAGCAGGGAGACGGCTTCCTACGAGCAGTACTTC	CASRETASYEQYF
.	TRBV10-3	.	17	TRBJ2-1	TGTGCCATCACCTCTGGACAACCCGGAACCTTATACAATGAGCAGTTCTTC	CAITSGQPGTLYNEQFF
.	TRBV2	.	14	TRBJ2-1	TGTGCCAGCAGTTCTATTCTCCTGAAGGGGGAGCAGTTCTTC	CASSSILLKGEQFF
TRBD1	TRBV6-5	.	14	TRBJ1-1	TGTGCCAGCAGTATAGACAGGGGGAACACTGAAGCTTTCTTT	CASSIDRGNTEAFF
TRBD2	TRBV5-1	.	17	TRBJ2-1	TGCGCCAGCAGCTTCGGGACTAGCGGGAGAACCTACAATGAGCAGTTCTTC	CASSFGTSGRTYNEQFF
.	TRBV18	.	13	TRBJ2-7	TGTGCCAGCTCACCGTCTAATAGCTACGAGCAGTACTTC	CASSPSNSYEQYF
TRBD2	TRBV6-6	.	16	TRBJ2-7	TGTGCCAGCAGTAAACTTTCGGGCGGGAGTTCCTACGAGCAGTACTTC	CASSKLSGGSSYEQYF
.	TRBV9	.	14	TRBJ2-1	TGTGCCAGCAGCGGGACTCCGGAAGGCGCCACCAAGTTCTTC	CASSGTPEGATKFF
.	TRBV6-5	once	13	TRBJ1-1	TGTGCCAGCAGAACGGACAGGAACACTGAAGCTTTCTTT	CASRTDRNTEAFF
TRBD1	TRBV5-8	.	13	TRBJ1-2	TGTGCCAGCAGTTTTGACAGGGGGTATGGCTACACCTTC	CASSFDRGYGYTF
.	TRBV19	.	15	TRBJ2-5	TGTGCCAGTAGTATAGGCGATAGCGGCCAAGAGACCCAGTACTTC	CASSIGDSGQETQYF
.	TRBV7-9	.	14	TRBJ2-5	TGTGCCAGCAGCTTAGTAGGGGACCGGGACATCCAGTACTTC	CASSLVGDRDIQYF
.	TRBV7-2	once	13	TRBJ2-5	TGTGCCAGCAGCTCTGATAGGGGAGAGACCCAGTACTTC	CASSSDRGETQYF
TRBD1	TRBV6-5	.	13	TRBJ2-7	TGTGCCAGCAGCCCCTCCACAGGGGTCGAGCAGTACTTC	CASSPSTGVEQYF
.	TRBV27	.	12	TRBJ2-1	TGTGCCAGCAGGCGAGAAAGGGGCGAGCAGTTCTTC	CASRRERGEQFF
TRBD2	TRBV4-1	few	19	TRBJ2-2	TGCGCCAGCAGCCAAGACCGGACTAGCGGGAGGGTAAACACCGGGGAGCTGTTTTTT	CASSQDRTSGRVNTGELFF
TRBD2	TRBV18	.	18	TRBJ2-1	TGTGCCAGCTCACCAAGGACTAGCGGGGGAGGGAAGTACAATGAGCAGTTCTTC	CASSPRTSGGGKYNEQFF
TRBD2	TRBV5-1	.	15	TRBJ2-1	TGCGCCAGCAGCTGGGACGCGGGAGCCGGCAATGAGCAGTTCTTC	CASSWDAGAGNEQFF
TRBD2	TRBV9	once	16	TRBJ2-7	TGTGCCAGCAGCGCTTCAATCGGACTAGGGCTTTACGAGCAGTACTTC	CASSASIGLGLYEQYF
.	TRBV9	.	17	TRBJ1-2	TGTGCCAGCAGCGCTTCGCCGGGGGGGGCGCGGAACTATGGCTACACCTTC	CASSASPGGARNYGYTF
TRBD1	TRBV11-2	.	14	TRBJ1-1	TGTGCCAGCAGCCCGACAGGGTTTTCTGGGTCAGCTTTCTTT	CASSPTGFSGSAFF
TRBD2	TRBV9	.	16	TRBJ2-3	TGTGCCAGCAGCGTAGTGGAGGGAGGGCCTACAGATACGCAGTATTTT	CASSVVEGGPTDTQYF
TRBD2	TRBV4-2	.	18	TRBJ2-1	TGTGCCAGCAGCCAAGATTCGGCAAGGCTAGCGGGAGGGGGTGAGCAGTTCTTC	CASSQDSARLAGGGEQFF